A selection of T cell receptor beta chains follows, all from one sample in a study of blood T cell repertoires in COVID-19. Sequencing was performed with immunoSEQ multiplex PCR; in TCRdb, only in-frame clones are kept and a portion is missing. The table lists about 73,000 clones, 80% to 85% of them singletons. Sequenced input: peripheral blood. Receptor source: an elderly man with active or convalescent COVID-19. CDR3s include the opening cysteine and the closing phenylalanine or tryptophan. The order of the fields is D gene, V gene, clone size, J gene, CDR3 protein, CDR3 DNA. D genes are given only for firm matches. Not every row has a clone size; where given, it reads once, few, many or a size class.

D: TRBD1; V: TRBV4-1; size: NA; J: TRBJ2-7; CDR3: CASSRTGSYEQYF; DNA: TGCGCCAGCAGCCGGACAGGCTCCTACGAGCAGTACTTC
D: NA; V: TRBV4-2; size: NA; J: TRBJ1-4; CDR3: CASSQNGGVTNEKLFF; DNA: TGTGCCAGCAGCCAGAATGGGGGGGTGACTAATGAAAAACTGTTTTTT
D: NA; V: TRBV28; size: once; J: TRBJ2-7; CDR3: CASSSVYEQYF; DNA: TGTGCCAGCAGTTCGGTCTACGAGCAGTACTTC
D: TRBD1; V: TRBV6-5; size: NA; J: TRBJ1-6; CDR3: CASTPPGQNNSPLHF; DNA: TGTGCCAGCACCCCACCGGGACAGAATAATTCACCCCTCCACTTT
D: NA; V: TRBV28; size: few; J: TRBJ2-3; CDR3: CASSFQGILTDTQYF; DNA: TGTGCCAGCAGTTTCCAGGGGATCCTCACAGATACGCAGTATTTT
D: TRBD1; V: TRBV5-1; size: NA; J: TRBJ2-7; CDR3: CASSLQGARDEQYF; DNA: TGCGCCAGCAGCTTGCAGGGGGCTCGCGACGAGCAGTACTTC
D: NA; V: TRBV5-1; size: NA; J: TRBJ2-7; CDR3: CASSAKGVREQYF; DNA: TGCGCCAGCAGCGCAAAAGGGGTGCGAGAGCAGTACTTC
D: TRBD1; V: TRBV19; size: NA; J: TRBJ2-7; CDR3: CASSTQGQSYEQYF; DNA: TGTGCCAGTAGTACCCAGGGACAGTCCTACGAGCAGTACTTC
D: NA; V: TRBV15; size: NA; J: TRBJ1-5; CDR3: CATSRAPPDGGRPQHF; DNA: TGTGCCACCAGCAGAGCGCCGCCGGACGGGGGAAGGCCCCAGCATTTT
D: TRBD1; V: TRBV5-1; size: NA; J: TRBJ1-2; CDR3: CASSLDRAGYTF; DNA: TGCGCCAGCAGCCTGGACAGGGCTGGCTACACCTTC
D: TRBD1; V: TRBV5-1; size: NA; J: TRBJ1-1; CDR3: CASSLSGTGNTEAFF; DNA: TGCGCCAGCAGCTTGTCGGGGACAGGGAACACTGAAGCTTTCTTT
D: NA; V: TRBV5-1; size: once; J: TRBJ2-3; CDR3: CASSQSLDTQYF; DNA: TGCGCCAGCAGCCAAAGCTTAGATACGCAGTATTTT
D: NA; V: TRBV11-3; size: few; J: TRBJ2-1; CDR3: CASSPEGGGGHEQFF; DNA: TGTGCCAGCAGCCCTGAAGGGGGGGGTGGGCATGAGCAGTTCTTC
D: NA; V: TRBV6-1; size: NA; J: TRBJ1-2; CDR3: CASSEQGLNYGYTF; DNA: TGTGCCAGCAGTGAGCAGGGACTGAACTATGGCTACACCTTC
D: TRBD2; V: TRBV7-8; size: NA; J: TRBJ2-1; CDR3: CASSLSGRIEQFF; DNA: TGTGCCAGCAGTTTAAGCGGGAGGATTGAGCAGTTCTTC
D: NA; V: TRBV5-4; size: NA; J: TRBJ1-1; CDR3: CASSLGRGWPLVKAFF; DNA: TGTGCCAGCAGCTTGGGTCGGGGGTGGCCTTTAGTGAAAGCTTTCTTT
D: NA; V: TRBV7-2; size: NA; J: TRBJ2-3; CDR3: CASSKDPGAQYF; DNA: TGTGCCAGCAGCAAAGACCCGGGGGCGCAGTATTTT
D: TRBD1; V: TRBV19; size: few; J: TRBJ1-2; CDR3: CASSWGQPNYGYTF; DNA: TGTGCCAGTAGCTGGGGACAGCCAAACTATGGCTACACCTTC
D: NA; V: TRBV6-2/TRBV6-3; size: NA; J: TRBJ1-6; CDR3: CASSGPLGHWALHF; DNA: TGTGCCAGCAGTGGACCCCTGGGGCATTGGGCCCTCCACTTT
D: NA; V: TRBV5-1; size: NA; J: TRBJ1-2; CDR3: CASSPRQGIDSGYTF; DNA: TGCGCCAGCAGCCCGAGGCAGGGGATTGATTCTGGCTACACCTTC
D: TRBD2; V: TRBV13; size: NA; J: TRBJ2-1; CDR3: CASTELSGGRKLAGDRSYNEQFF; DNA: TGTGCCAGCACCGAACTATCGGGGGGACGTAAACTAGCGGGAGATAGATCCTACAATGAGCAGTTCTTC
D: NA; V: TRBV5-6; size: NA; J: TRBJ2-1; CDR3: CASSLGLSLVEQFF; DNA: TGTGCCAGCAGCTTGGGACTATCCTTGGTTGAGCAGTTCTTC
D: TRBD1; V: TRBV7-8; size: NA; J: TRBJ1-3; CDR3: CASSLGGQVTSSGNTIYF; DNA: TGTGCCAGCAGCTTAGGGGGACAGGTGACGAGCTCTGGAAACACCATATATTTT
D: TRBD1; V: TRBV27; size: NA; J: TRBJ2-6; CDR3: CASKITGTGFSGANVLTF; DNA: TGTGCCAGCAAAATTACCGGGACAGGATTCTCTGGGGCCAACGTCCTGACTTTC
D: NA; V: TRBV2; size: NA; J: TRBJ1-1; CDR3: CASSDDSLNTEAFF; DNA: TGTGCCAGCAGCGATGACAGTCTGAACACTGAAGCTTTCTTT
D: TRBD1; V: TRBV6-5; size: NA; J: TRBJ2-1; CDR3: CASSRQGAYEQFF; DNA: TGTGCCAGCAGTCGACAGGGGGCGTATGAGCAGTTCTTC
D: NA; V: TRBV7-2; size: NA; J: TRBJ1-6; CDR3: CASSPEGSYNSPLHF; DNA: TGTGCCAGCAGCCCAGAGGGATCCTATAATTCACCCCTCCACTTT
D: NA; V: TRBV11-2; size: NA; J: TRBJ2-7; CDR3: CASSLEWLDLYEQYF; DNA: TGTGCCAGCAGCTTAGAGTGGCTAGACCTCTACGAGCAGTACTTC
D: NA; V: TRBV3-1/TRBV3-2; size: NA; J: TRBJ1-5; CDR3: CASSQGERRPQHF; DNA: TGTGCCAGCAGCCAAGGTGAACGGAGGCCCCAGCATTTT
D: TRBD2; V: TRBV10-3; size: NA; J: TRBJ2-3; CDR3: CAISERLAGDTDTQYF; DNA: TGTGCCATCAGTGAGAGACTAGCGGGGGACACAGATACGCAGTATTTT
D: NA; V: TRBV7-8; size: few; J: TRBJ1-5; CDR3: CASSQHRDQPQHF; DNA: TGTGCCAGCAGCCAGCACAGGGATCAGCCCCAGCATTTT
D: TRBD1; V: TRBV3-1/TRBV3-2; size: few; J: TRBJ1-2; CDR3: CASSQAGGVGYTF; DNA: TGTGCCAGCAGCCAGGCAGGGGGCGTTGGCTACACCTTC
D: NA; V: TRBV5-1; size: NA; J: TRBJ2-2; CDR3: CASSYLSPRNTGELFF; DNA: TGCGCCAGCAGCTATCTATCACCGCGGAACACCGGGGAGCTGTTTTTT